The 23 T cell receptor beta chains below were found in one sample sequenced in a study of cytomegalovirus exposure and HLA in healthy donors. Primers: 60 Vbeta forward and 13 Jbeta reverse. The repertoire was sequenced with immunoSEQ multiplex PCR; TCRdb's copy has only in-frame clones and lacks some. In the table there are tens of thousands of clones, around 70% of which are singletons. Sequenced material: PBMCs. These receptors were taken from a woman in her forties or fifties in good health and CMV-seropositive.

This chain links TRBV5-4 with TRBJ2-3, with 8 bases fitting TRBD2. V was pared by 5 bases and J by 1 base, with 12 bases of the junction left unmatched. This CDR3 has 17 amino acids. In germline, CDR1 is SGHNT, CDR2 YYREEE (reference sequence). CDR3 coding DNA: TGTGCCAGCAGGAGGATCGGGGGGGCAGAGGGCACAGATACGCAGTATTTT. Translating gives CASRRIGGAEGTDTQYF.

This clone turned up a few times. The CDR3 loop reads CASSIKSGRASFEQFF. The CDR3 DNA sequence: TGTGCCAGTAGTATAAAAAGCGGGAGGGCAAGTTTTGAGCAGTTCTTC. The V gene is TRBV19, the J gene TRBJ2-1; 10 bases agree with TRBD2. Looked up from germline, CDR1 is LNHDA and CDR2 is SQIVND (reference sequence). With V trimmed by 2 bases and J by 9 bases, 10 bases remained unmatched. The CDR3 length is 16 residues. The full variable domain, with the rest looked up from reference TRBV19 and TRBJ2-1, is DGGITQSPKYLFRKEGQNVTLSCEQNLNHDAMYWYRQDPGQGLRLIYYSQIVNDFQKGDIAEGYSVSREKKESFPLTVTSAQKNPTAFYLCASSIKSGRASFEQFFGPGTRLTVL.

In this sample, this clone turned up once. The chain has TRBV7-9 and TRBJ1-1; 8 bases are a match to TRBD1. The junction had 3 bases not matched to a gene; V was cut back by 5 bases and J by 1 base. CDR1 SEHNR and CDR2 FQNEAQ come from the germline V gene (reference sequence). This CDR3 is built from 14 residues. CDR3 protein: CASSLGQGNTEAFF. CDR3 DNA: TGTGCCAGCAGCCTTGGACAGGGGAACACTGAAGCTTTCTTT.

The J gene is TRBJ1-1, the V gene TRBV19; 9 positions match TRBD1. The CDR3 runs 19 residues. The J segment lost 6 bases and the V segment lost 9 bases, leaving 26 bases of the junction unmatched. CDR1 and CDR2 from the germline V gene are LNHDA and SQIVND (reference sequence). The CDR3 here is CASSARGMWDRAVVPEAFF. CDR3 in DNA: TGTGCCAGCTCAGCCCGGGGGATGTGGGACAGGGCGGTCGTACCTGAAGCTTTCTTT.

This clone was recorded a few times. The chain is built from TRBV2 and TRBJ2-7; D may be TRBD2 (6 bases). Per germline, CDR1 SNHLY and CDR2 FYNNEI. The CDR3 spans 14 residues. The V end lost 6 bases, the J end lost 7 bases, and 19 bases lay between the germline ends. The CDR3 reads CASRARDSMKEQYF. In nucleotides, the CDR3 is TGTGCCAGCAGGGCCCGGGACTCCATGAAAGAGCAGTACTTC.

The J gene is TRBJ1-2, the V gene TRBV2; D ambiguous. In germline, CDR1 is SNHLY, CDR2 FYNNEI. V was pared by 6 bases and J by 4 bases, with 9 bases between. The CDR3 runs 12 residues. The CDR3 DNA is TGTGCCAGCAGGATGGAGAGCTATGGCTACACCTTC. Amino acid sequence: CASRMESYGYTF.

This clone appeared a few times. The rearrangement uses TRBV15 and TRBJ2-3, with 12 positions matching TRBD2. The CDR3 extends over 16 amino acids. With V trimmed by 0 bases and J by 4 bases, 2 bases remained unmatched. CDR1 and CDR2 from the germline V gene are LNHNV and YYDKDF (reference sequence). In DNA, the CDR3 is TGTGCCACCAGCAGAGAGCTAGCGGGGGGGCCAGATACGCAGTATTTT. This translates into CATSRELAGGPDTQYF.

The chain carries TRBV19 and TRBJ2-7, with a weak D call TRBD1 (5 bases). With 6 bases removed from V and 9 bases from J, the gap between germline ends came to 18 bases. Germline V gives CDR1 LNHDA, CDR2 SQIVND (reference sequence). CDR3 length: 13 amino acids. This chain's CDR3 is CASSTSYEQGQYF. CDR3 bases: TGTGCCAGTAGCACCTCCTACGAGCAGGGGCAGTACTTC.

The chain joins TRBV6-4 to TRBJ1-5, with 7 nucleotides matching TRBD1. The CDR3 length is 14 residues. Losses at the gene ends were 5 bases for V and 3 bases for J; bases not matched to a gene: 4. Germline CDR1 MRHNA, CDR2 SNTAGT. The CDR3 sequence is CASSPQGSNQPQHF. CDR3 DNA sequence: TGTGCCAGCAGTCCACAGGGGTCCAATCAGCCCCAGCATTTT.

This clone occurred a few times. The V gene is TRBV30, the J gene TRBJ2-3, with D possibly matching TRBD1 (5 bases). The CDR3 extends over 14 amino acids. The germline V gene encodes CDR1 GTSNPN and CDR2 SVGIG (reference sequence). The ends were cut back, 8 bases at V and 4 bases at J, with 19 bases in the middle. Here the CDR3 reads CAKDSGNGADTQYF. CDR3 nucleotide sequence: TGTGCCAAAGATTCAGGGAATGGGGCAGATACGCAGTATTTT.

The chain recombines TRBV29-1 with TRBJ1-5; D is possibly TRBD1 (5 bases). Germline V gene sequence: CDR1 SQVTM, CDR2 ANQGSEA. The ends were cut back, 4 bases at V and 4 bases at J, with 14 bases in the middle. The CDR3 is 14 amino acids. DNA of the CDR3: TGCAGCGTTGTAGTGGGGGGGAGAAATCAGCCCCAGCATTTT. It is translated as CSVVVGGRNQPQHF.

V and J are TRBV25-1 and TRBJ2-5; perhaps TRBD2 as D (6 bases). The ends were cut back, 2 bases at V and 5 bases at J, with 12 bases in the middle. The CDR3 extends over 14 amino acids. Germline V gene lookup returns CDR1 MGHDK and CDR2 SYGVNS. CDR3 DNA: TGTGCCAGCAGTGAAGTCGGGAGAGGGGAGACCCAGTACTTC. It codes for CASSEVGRGETQYF.

As concerns this clone: This sequence may be a read error, since a much larger clone differs from it by one base. Here the CDR3 DNA reads TGTGCCAGCAGCTTTAGCTACGAGCAGTACTTC. This encodes CASSFSYEQYF. The chain is built from TRBV7-9 and TRBJ2-7; D gene ambiguous. There are 11 residues in the CDR3. V was clipped by 3 bases and J by 3 bases, with 3 bases between them. Germline lookup yields CDR1 SEHNR and CDR2 FQNEAQ (reference sequence).

The rearrangement joins TRBV6-5 to TRBJ2-1, with 8 bases fitting TRBD1. The germline V gene has CDR1 MNHEY and CDR2 SVGAGI. CDR3 length: 13 amino acids. The V gene end was trimmed by 0 bases and the J gene end by 13 bases; junction bases not matched to a gene: 5. In nucleotides, the CDR3 is TGTGCCAGCAGTTACTCCGGACAGGGAGGACAGTTCTTC. Amino acids: CASSYSGQGGQFF.

This clone was detected only a few times. The rearrangement uses TRBV19 and TRBJ1-6; 9 bases map to TRBD1. The CDR3 runs to 15 residues. The V gene end was trimmed by 10 bases and the J gene end by 8 bases; junction bases not matched to a gene: 12. Germline V gene lookup returns CDR1 LNHDA and CDR2 SQIVND (reference sequence). The CDR3 reads CATKRGGQGYSPLHF. The DNA for the CDR3 is TGTGCCACTAAAAGAGGGGGACAGGGATATTCACCCCTCCACTTT.

This chain uses TRBV19 with TRBJ1-1; 9 positions match TRBD1. Germline values: CDR1 LNHDA, CDR2 SQIVND (reference sequence). The CDR3 totals 16 residues. Trimming removed 5 bases from V and 5 bases from J; junction bases left unmatched: 12. This CDR3 is CASSPSMTGGRTEAFF. In DNA, the CDR3 is TGTGCCAGTAGTCCCTCAATGACAGGGGGGAGGACTGAAGCTTTCTTT.

CDR3 loop: CSVVQGSNEKLFF. The CDR3, as DNA: TGCAGCGTTGTCCAGGGTTCTAATGAAAAACTGTTTTTT. This rearrangement joins TRBV29-1 to TRBJ1-4, with a possible D match to TRBD1 (5 bases). The CDR3 length is 13 residues. CDR1 and CDR2 from the germline V gene are SQVTM and ANQGSEA. Trimming shortened V by 4 bases and J by 3 bases, and 9 bases separated the two germline ends.

The V call is TRBV9, the J call TRBJ1-5; D unclear. The CDR3 spans 13 residues. CDR1 is SGDLS and CDR2 is YYNGEE in the germline V gene. V was pared by 4 bases and J by 7 bases, with 12 bases between. The CDR3 spells CASSPQPGQPQHF. The CDR3 bases are TGTGCCAGCAGCCCTCAACCCGGGCAGCCCCAGCATTTT.

This rearrangement joins TRBV9 to TRBJ2-3; 10 positions match TRBD2. Germline loops: CDR1 SGDLS, CDR2 YYNGEE. The CDR3 spans 17 residues. Trimming cost V 3 bases and J 2 bases; bases outside gene matches: 9. The CDR3 DNA sequence: TGTGCCAGCAGCGGACCCGGGACTAGCGAAACCACAGATACGCAGTATTTT. Translation: CASSGPGTSETTDTQYF.

The chain has TRBV10-1 and TRBJ2-2; D not resolved. Deletions cut 0 bases from V and 5 bases from J, with 4 bases between. The CDR3 loop spans 13 amino acids. CDR1 is WNHNN, CDR2 SYGVQD, per germline (reference sequence). Here the CDR3 DNA reads TGCGCCAGCAGTGAGTCCGGTACCGGGGAGCTGTTTTTT. This sequence encodes CASSESGTGELFF.

This clone was detected a few times. The rearrangement links TRBV28 to TRBJ2-2, with D perhaps matching TRBD1 (5 bases). V lost 7 bases and J lost 7, with 16 bases in between. CDR1 MDHEN and CDR2 SYDVKM come from the germline V gene. The CDR3 has 14 amino acids. CDR3 DNA: TGTGCCAGCAAAGGGCAGGGTAAAGGCGGGGAGCTGTTTTTT. Translated: CASKGQGKGGELFF.

J is TRBJ2-7 and V is TRBV30, with a possible D match to TRBD2 (6 bases). This CDR3 contains 10 residues. Trimming removed 5 bases at V and 12 bases at J, with 14 bases between. CDR1 is GTSNPN and CDR2 is SVGIG in the germline V gene (reference sequence). The CDR3 region is CAWGRDSPYF. CDR3 in DNA: TGTGCCTGGGGCCGGGACTCGCCGTACTTC.

This chain connects TRBV5-1 to TRBJ2-1, with 8 bases identical to TRBD2. The junction had 10 bases not matched to a gene; V was cut back by 4 bases and J by 4 bases. Per the germline V gene, CDR1 is SGHRS and CDR2 is YFSETQ. The CDR3 has 16 residues. Here the CDR3 reads CASSPDTSGGYNEQFF. In DNA form, the CDR3 reads TGCGCCAGCAGCCCCGACACTAGCGGAGGATACAATGAGCAGTTCTTC.